One sample yielded the 26 T cell receptor beta chains listed below, sequenced in a study of blood T cell repertoires in COVID-19. Profiled with immunoSEQ multiplex PCR; TCRdb holds only in-frame clones, not every one. This sample has roughly 190,000 clones, with over 70% found just once. The sequenced sample was peripheral blood. These receptors were obtained from a man aged 50 or older with active or convalescent COVID-19.

This clone was recorded only once. V usage is TRBV14 and J usage is TRBJ2-7, with TRBD2 identical over 9 bases. Germline V lookup: CDR1 SGHDN, CDR2 FVKESK. V lost 1 base to trimming and J lost 8 bases; unmatched junction nucleotides: 9. This CDR3 is built from 15 residues. CDR3 bases: TGTGCCAGCAGCCAAGCGGGGGGGACTAGCCTGAAGCAGTACTTC. Translation gives CASSQAGGTSLKQYF. The full variable domain, in which reference TRBV14 and TRBJ2-7 provide the parts outside the CDR3, is EAGVTQFPSHSVIEKGQTVTLRCDPISGHDNLYWYRRVMGKEIKFLLHFVKESKQDESGMPNNRFLAERTGGTYSTLKVQPAELEDSGVYFCASSQAGGTSLKQYFGPGTRLTVT.

Turning to this clone: This same CDR3 is encoded by further DNA sequences in the sample. This chain uses TRBV6-6 with TRBJ2-7; 9 bases line up with TRBD1. CDR3 length equals 14 residues. Trimming removed 5 bases from V and 3 bases from J; junction bases left unmatched: 5. Germline values: CDR1 MNHNY, CDR2 SVGAGI (reference sequence). The DNA of the CDR3 is TGTGCCAGCAGTCGGGACAGGGCGTACTACGAGCAGTACTTC. Protein product: CASSRDRAYYEQYF.

This chain uses TRBV4-3 with TRBJ1-2; 9 bases align to TRBD1. V shed 1 base and J 8 bases; nucleotides not matched to a gene: 8. Germline CDR1 reads LGHNA; CDR2 reads YSLEER. The CDR3 spans 15 residues. The CDR3 DNA follows: TGCGCCAGCAGCCAAGTAACCGGGACAGGGACCGGCTACACCTTC. Translated: CASSQVTGTGTGYTF.

The rearrangement links TRBV9 to TRBJ2-1, with D maybe TRBD2 (6 bases). V was cut by 4 bases and J by 4 bases, with 12 bases left in between. Germline lookup yields CDR1 SGDLS and CDR2 YYNGEE. The CDR3 length is 14 residues. The CDR3 region is CASSNRDWYNEQFF. The CDR3, as DNA: TGTGCCAGCAGCAACCGGGACTGGTACAATGAGCAGTTCTTC.

The V gene is TRBV3-1 (or the pseudogene TRBV3-2), the J gene TRBJ2-7, with 8 bases that match TRBD2. This CDR3 is 17 amino acids long. Germline CDR1 is LGHDT and CDR2 is YNNKEL (reference sequence). V was clipped by 4 bases and J by 5 bases; unmatched bases: 16. CDR3 nucleotide sequence: TGTGCCAGCAGCCCTACCCCGGGGGGGTATGCGGTCCACGAGCAGTACTTC. Amino acids: CASSPTPGGYAVHEQYF.

In this sample, this clone turned up once. The gene calls are TRBV7-2 and TRBJ2-1; 7 bases fit TRBD2. The length of the CDR3 is 16 residues. Germline values: CDR1 SGHTA, CDR2 FQGNSA. J was trimmed by 3 bases and V by 5 bases; bases with no gene match: 10. The CDR3 is CASSLGRGSVYNEQFF. The CDR3 bases are TGTGCCAGCAGCCTGGGGCGGGGGAGTGTCTACAATGAGCAGTTCTTC.

The chain has TRBV24-1 and TRBJ2-3; 9 bases map to TRBD2. Germline CDR1 is KGHDR and CDR2 is SFDVKD. Trimming removed 4 bases from V and 0 bases from J; junction bases left unmatched: 7. The CDR3 spans 17 residues. CDR3 loop: CATSDTSSGVSTDTQYF. CDR3 bases: TGTGCCACCAGTGACACCTCTAGCGGGGTGAGCACAGATACGCAGTATTTT.

As DNA, the CDR3 is TGCAGCTTCCGGACAGGCATGAACACTGAAGCTTTCTTT. This translates into CSFRTGMNTEAFF. The chain is built from TRBV29-1 and TRBJ1-1, with 7 bases aligning to TRBD1. Germline CDR1 is SQVTM and CDR2 is ANQGSEA. V dropped 8 bases and J dropped 0; count of bases not matched to a gene: 6. CDR3 length: 13 amino acids.

V gene TRBV5-4 combines with J gene TRBJ2-5; D is perhaps TRBD1 (5 bases). This CDR3 has 13 residues. The V end was cut by 3 bases, the J end by 5 bases, with 11 bases between. Germline values: CDR1 SGHNT, CDR2 YYREEE (reference sequence). CDR3 in amino acids: CASSYPGNETQYF. CDR3 in DNA: TGTGCCAGCAGCTATCCAGGGAACGAGACCCAGTACTTC.

V is TRBV5-5 and J is TRBJ1-6; 7 bases align to TRBD1. The CDR3 consists of 17 residues. The J segment lost 10 bases and the V segment lost 0 bases, leaving 13 bases of the junction unmatched. Germline-derived CDR1 and CDR2 are SGHKS and YYEKEE (reference sequence). This CDR3 reads CASSLASRTGRGSPLHF. The CDR3 nucleotides read TGTGCCAGCAGCTTGGCCAGTAGGACAGGCAGGGGCTCACCCCTCCACTTT.

The chain couples TRBV5-1 to TRBJ2-3; D gene uncertain. Per the germline V gene, CDR1 is SGHRS and CDR2 is YFSETQ. There are 13 residues in the CDR3. V was cut by 2 bases and J by 2 bases, with 6 bases left in between. The CDR3 loop reads CASSFLPTDTQYF. The CDR3 region has the DNA TGCGCCAGCAGCTTTCTACCCACAGATACGCAGTATTTT.

The chain employs TRBV28 and TRBJ2-2; D may be TRBD1 (5 bases). The CDR3 has 15 residues. CDR1 and CDR2 from the germline V gene are MDHEN and SYDVKM. Trimming stripped 5 bases from V and 5 bases from J, with 15 bases between. This chain's CDR3 is CASSTPLGPTGELFF. The CDR3 bases are TGTGCCAGCAGTACTCCTCTGGGGCCTACCGGGGAGCTGTTTTTT.

V gene TRBV5-1 combines with J gene TRBJ1-1; 7 nucleotides align to TRBD1. This CDR3 has 17 residues. J lost 6 bases, V lost 4 bases, and 18 bases had no gene match. CDR1 and CDR2 (germline): SGHRS, YFSETQ. The CDR3 loop is CASSHPRDSAGKSEAFF. DNA of the CDR3: TGCGCCAGCAGCCACCCCCGGGACAGCGCAGGAAAGTCTGAAGCTTTCTTT.

This clone has a single count. The V call is TRBV7-8, the J call TRBJ2-1; 16 bases fit TRBD2. Germline V gene lookup returns CDR1 SGHVS and CDR2 FQNEAQ. After removal of 3 bases from V and 2 bases from J, the junction contained 1 base not matched to a gene. The CDR3 sequence is 17 residues long. The CDR3 bases are TGTGCCAGCAGCTTGGGGACTAGCGGGAGGGCCTACAATGAGCAGTTCTTC. Protein sequence: CASSLGTSGRAYNEQFF.

This rearrangement joins TRBV2 to TRBJ1-1, with TRBD1 as a possible D gene (6 bases). This CDR3 is 16 amino acids long. The germline V and J ends were trimmed by 3 bases and 0 bases, with 14 bases remaining between them. Germline V gene data show CDR1 as SNHLY and CDR2 as FYNNEI. The CDR3 DNA is TGTGCCAGCAGTGAGGGCAGGGGCCTCATGAACACTGAAGCTTTCTTT. It is translated as CASSEGRGLMNTEAFF.

This chain links TRBV4-1 with TRBJ2-7, with TRBD2 identical over 10 bases. Germline assignment: CDR1 MGHRA and CDR2 YSYEKL. CDR3 length: 15 amino acids. The junction had 2 bases not matched to a gene; V was cut back by 0 bases and J by 3 bases. Here the CDR3 DNA reads TGCGCCAGCAGCCAAGAGTCTAGCGGGAGCTACGAGCAGTACTTC. This codes for CASSQESSGSYEQYF.

This chain joins TRBV19 and TRBJ2-7; TRBD2 matches at 14 bases. V was clipped by 3 bases and J by 2 bases; unmatched bases: 0. From germline, CDR1 is LNHDA and CDR2 SQIVND (reference sequence). CDR3 length equals 15 residues. CDR3 sequence: CASSMTSGRAYEQYF. CDR3 DNA sequence: TGTGCCAGTAGTATGACTAGCGGGAGGGCCTACGAGCAGTACTTC.

The gene calls are TRBV9 and TRBJ2-2, with 7 nucleotides matching TRBD2. The V segment lost 3 bases and the J segment 3 bases; nucleotides outside the gene matches: 11. Germline lookup yields CDR1 SGDLS and CDR2 YYNGEE. The CDR3 length is 17 residues. CDR3 sequence: CASSEGGIGGYTGELFF. The DNA for the CDR3 is TGTGCCAGCAGCGAAGGCGGAATCGGGGGGTACACCGGGGAGCTGTTTTTT.

This clone was picked up one time. This sequence joins TRBV5-1 and TRBJ2-7; 15 bases are a match to TRBD2. The length of the CDR3 is 15 residues. Germline lookup yields CDR1 SGHRS and CDR2 YFSETQ. Trimming removed 8 bases from V and 6 bases from J; junction bases left unmatched: 9. DNA of the CDR3: TGCGCCAGTGGACTAGCGGGAGGGCCCGGGAGCGAGCAGTACTTC. As protein: CASGLAGGPGSEQYF.

The V gene is TRBV18, the J gene TRBJ2-7, with D possibly TRBD2 on 6 matching bases. V was trimmed by 3 bases and J by 2 bases, leaving 14 bases between them. CDR1 and CDR2 from the germline V gene are KGHSH and LQKENI. The CDR3 sequence is 15 residues long. Here the CDR3 DNA reads TGTGCCAGCTCACCCGGGGGAACAGAAACCTACGAGCAGTACTTC. Translation: CASSPGGTETYEQYF.

This chain uses TRBV11-3 with TRBJ2-1, with 15 bases identical to TRBD2. Germline trimming cut 4 bases from V and 3 bases from J; bases unmatched to any gene: 10. CDR1 is SGHNT and CDR2 is YENEEA in the germline V gene. This CDR3 is built from 19 residues. Written as DNA, the CDR3 is TGTGCCAGCAGCTCGGGACTAGCGGGAGGAACGGGTGGCTACAATGAGCAGTTCTTC. This translates into CASSSGLAGGTGGYNEQFF.

The rearrangement joins TRBV29-1 to TRBJ1-2, with D perhaps matching TRBD1 (5 bases). The CDR3 loop spans 13 amino acids. Trimming stripped 6 bases from V and 7 bases from J, with 18 bases between. Germline V gene data show CDR1 as SQVTM and CDR2 as ANQGSEA. CDR3 coding DNA: TGCAGCGTCGCCGGGGGTGGTATAGTTGGCTACACCTTC. It is translated as CSVAGGGIVGYTF.

CDR3 bases: TGTGCCAGCACTCTCGGGAATACGCAGTATTTT. Residues: CASTLGNTQYF. The gene calls are TRBV28 and TRBJ2-3, with D perhaps TRBD2 (5 bases). The CDR3 has 11 amino acids. The V gene lost 7 bases and the J gene lost 7 bases, with 9 bases spanning the gap. Per germline, CDR1 MDHEN and CDR2 SYDVKM.

CDR3 nucleotides: TGTGCCAGCAGCTTTTCGACAGGGACGGGAAACACCATATATTTT. It translates to CASSFSTGTGNTIYF. This chain joins TRBV7-2 and TRBJ1-3, with 7 nucleotides matching TRBD1. Per the germline V gene, CDR1 is SGHTA and CDR2 is FQGNSA. The CDR3 covers 15 residues. With 3 bases clipped from V and 4 bases from J, the junction kept 6 bases outside the gene matches.

V and J are TRBV11-2 and TRBJ2-1, with a tentative D call TRBD1 (7 bases). Trimming removed 4 bases at V and 4 bases at J, with 23 bases between. CDR1 and CDR2 from the germline V gene are SGHAT and FQNNGV. CDR3 length: 18 residues. The CDR3 bases are TGTGCCAGCAGCTCCCAGGGGGGTGGGCGCAAAAAATACAATGAGCAGTTCTTC. Protein sequence: CASSSQGGGRKKYNEQFF.

The chain uses TRBV7-2 and TRBJ2-4; TRBD1 agrees at 8 bases. Germline loops: CDR1 SGHTA, CDR2 FQGNSA. CDR3 length: 15 amino acids. The V segment lost 4 bases and the J segment 6 bases; nucleotides outside the gene matches: 8. This CDR3 is CASSSPGTGSNIQYF. The CDR3 DNA follows: TGTGCCAGCAGCTCCCCCGGGACAGGATCAAACATTCAGTACTTC. Looking up the rest from reference TRBV7-2 and TRBJ2-4 gives the full variable domain: GAGVSQSPSNKVTEKGKDVELRCDPISGHTALYWYRQSLGQGLEFLIYFQGNSAPDKSGLPSDRFSAERTGGSVSTLTIQRTQQEDSAVYLCASSSPGTGSNIQYFGAGTRLSVL.